Listed below are T cell receptor beta chains from one sample, sequenced in a study of human T cells and chemical hapten exposure. TCRdb re-derived calls from the RACE reads in MiXCR, one entry per CDR3 protein. Of tens of thousands of distinct CDR3 sequences listed, around 6.4% are singletons. The sequencing here drew on whole blood, taken in connection with sensitization to the hapten diphenylcyclopropenone (DPC). The receptors shown here come from a woman aged 25 to 39 with alopecia areata. Some clones in this sample may be carry-over from other donors' samples. The CDR3 runs from the conserved cysteine through the conserved F or W. D genes are given only for firm matches. Expanded clones get a size class; other rows say once, few or many, or leave the size out.

j_gene: TRBJ1-2; v_gene: TRBV20-1; d_gene: NA; abundance: many; CDR3aa: CSAQNPAANYGYTF; CDR3nt: TGCAGTGCCCAAAACCCCGCAGCTAACTATGGCTACACCTTC
j_gene: TRBJ2-1; v_gene: TRBV14; d_gene: NA; abundance: NA; CDR3aa: CASSPPLGTAEQFF; CDR3nt: TGTGCCAGCAGCCCACCTCTAGGGACGGCTGAGCAGTTCTTC
j_gene: TRBJ1-1; v_gene: TRBV29-1; d_gene: TRBD1; abundance: many; CDR3aa: CSVYNSGQGGTNTEAFF; CDR3nt: TGCAGCGTTTACAATTCGGGACAGGGAGGAACGAACACTGAAGCTTTCTTT
j_gene: TRBJ1-6; v_gene: TRBV7-2; d_gene: NA; abundance: NA; CDR3aa: CASSLIVGITGNSPLHF; CDR3nt: TGTGCCAGCAGCTTAATAGTGGGAATAACGGGAAATTCACCCCTCCACTTT
j_gene: TRBJ2-2; v_gene: TRBV12-3/TRBV12-4; d_gene: TRBD1; abundance: NA; CDR3aa: CASSLGPQGTGELFF; CDR3nt: TGTGCCAGCAGTTTAGGACCACAGGGGACCGGGGAGCTGTTTTTT
j_gene: TRBJ1-6; v_gene: TRBV12-3/TRBV12-4; d_gene: NA; abundance: many; CDR3aa: CASSFPGDNSPLHF; CDR3nt: TGTGCCAGCAGTTTCCCAGGGGATAATTCACCCCTCCACTTT
j_gene: TRBJ2-5; v_gene: TRBV7-3; d_gene: TRBD1; abundance: many; CDR3aa: CASSATTGGAETQYF; CDR3nt: TGTGCCAGCAGCGCTACTACAGGGGGCGCGGAGACCCAGTACTTC
j_gene: TRBJ2-2; v_gene: TRBV6-4; d_gene: NA; abundance: NA; CDR3aa: CASSRDGANTGELFF; CDR3nt: TGTGCCAGCAGCCGGGACGGAGCGAACACCGGGGAGCTGTTTTTT
j_gene: TRBJ1-2; v_gene: TRBV12-3/TRBV12-4; d_gene: NA; abundance: many; CDR3aa: CASSFQGSYGYTF; CDR3nt: TGTGCCAGCAGTTTTCAGGGGTCCTATGGCTACACCTTC
j_gene: TRBJ2-3; v_gene: TRBV12-3/TRBV12-4; d_gene: NA; abundance: few; CDR3aa: CASSRDGGTDTQYF; CDR3nt: TGTGCCAGCAGCCGGGATGGGGGGACAGATACGCAGTATTTT
j_gene: TRBJ2-2; v_gene: TRBV7-9; d_gene: TRBD1; abundance: few; CDR3aa: CASSTPGQGSTGELFF; CDR3nt: TGTGCCAGCAGCACCCCCGGACAGGGCTCGACCGGGGAGCTGTTTTTT
j_gene: TRBJ2-7; v_gene: TRBV5-1; d_gene: TRBD1; abundance: few; CDR3aa: CASSWTTPGQGIYEQYF; CDR3nt: TGCGCCAGCAGCTGGACGACACCGGGACAGGGAATTTACGAGCAGTACTTC
j_gene: TRBJ1-1; v_gene: TRBV12-3/TRBV12-4; d_gene: NA; abundance: few; CDR3aa: CASRTQGFTEAFF; CDR3nt: TGTGCCAGCAGGACTCAAGGGTTCACTGAAGCTTTCTTT
j_gene: TRBJ2-3; v_gene: TRBV9; d_gene: TRBD2; abundance: NA; CDR3aa: CASSVVSGGNTDTQYF; CDR3nt: TGTGCCAGCAGCGTAGTCAGCGGGGGAAACACAGATACGCAGTATTTT
j_gene: TRBJ1-1; v_gene: TRBV30; d_gene: NA; abundance: many; CDR3aa: CAWSVAGLNTEAFF; CDR3nt: TGTGCCTGGAGTGTGGCGGGATTGAACACTGAAGCTTTCTTT
j_gene: TRBJ2-7; v_gene: TRBV6-1; d_gene: TRBD2; abundance: many; CDR3aa: CASSGEGTGEQYF; CDR3nt: TGTGCCAGCAGTGGGGAGGGAACGGGGGAGCAGTACTTC
j_gene: TRBJ2-7; v_gene: TRBV5-1; d_gene: NA; abundance: NA; CDR3aa: CASSFGLKGSYEQYF; CDR3nt: TGCGCCAGCAGCTTCGGACTAAAGGGGTCCTACGAGCAGTACTTC
j_gene: TRBJ2-2; v_gene: TRBV25-1; d_gene: NA; abundance: many; CDR3aa: CASSDQAGELFF; CDR3nt: TGTGCCAGCAGTGATCAGGCGGGGGAGCTGTTTTTT
j_gene: TRBJ2-7; v_gene: TRBV5-5; d_gene: NA; abundance: many; CDR3aa: CASSLAPGGEQYF; CDR3nt: TGTGCCAGCAGCTTGGCCCCAGGTGGCGAGCAGTACTTC
j_gene: TRBJ1-6; v_gene: TRBV4-3; d_gene: NA; abundance: few; CDR3aa: CASSQERRNSPLHF; CDR3nt: TGCGCCAGCAGCCAAGAAAGGAGAAATTCACCCCTCCACTTT
j_gene: TRBJ2-3; v_gene: TRBV12-3/TRBV12-4; d_gene: NA; abundance: many; CDR3aa: CASSLGLSSTDTQYF; CDR3nt: TGTGCCAGCAGTTTAGGGCTTTCAAGCACAGATACGCAGTATTTT
j_gene: TRBJ1-1; v_gene: TRBV2; d_gene: NA; abundance: many; CDR3aa: CASMGVTEAFF; CDR3nt: TGTGCCAGCATGGGGGTCACTGAAGCTTTCTTT
j_gene: TRBJ1-4; v_gene: TRBV19; d_gene: NA; abundance: NA; CDR3aa: CASSILKGSKTNEKLFF; CDR3nt: TGTGCCAGTAGTATCTTGAAGGGTTCGAAAACGAATGAAAAACTGTTTTTT
j_gene: TRBJ2-3; v_gene: TRBV9; d_gene: TRBD2; abundance: many; CDR3aa: CASSETSGGPPDTQYF; CDR3nt: TGTGCCAGCAGCGAGACTAGCGGGGGCCCGCCGGATACGCAGTATTTT
j_gene: TRBJ1-5; v_gene: TRBV20-1; d_gene: NA; abundance: NA; CDR3aa: CSAPEGSGVGQPQHF; CDR3nt: TGCAGTGCACCAGAGGGGAGTGGGGTCGGTCAGCCCCAGCATTTT
j_gene: TRBJ2-3; v_gene: TRBV4-3; d_gene: NA; abundance: many; CDR3aa: CASSQDQVRRPTDTQYF; CDR3nt: TGCGCCAGCAGCCAAGATCAGGTGAGAAGACCAACAGATACGCAGTATTTT
j_gene: TRBJ2-7; v_gene: TRBV3-1; d_gene: NA; abundance: few; CDR3aa: CASSQAPGSYEQYF; CDR3nt: TGTGCCAGCAGCCAAGCCCCGGGGTCCTACGAGCAGTACTTC
j_gene: TRBJ2-5; v_gene: TRBV7-2; d_gene: NA; abundance: few; CDR3aa: CASSQGRQGETQYF; CDR3nt: TGTGCCAGCAGCCAAGGGCGGCAGGGGGAGACCCAGTACTTC
j_gene: TRBJ1-4; v_gene: TRBV7-2; d_gene: TRBD1; abundance: many; CDR3aa: CASSLSQGGGEKLFF; CDR3nt: TGTGCCAGCAGCCTATCACAGGGGGGTGGTGAAAAACTGTTTTTT
j_gene: TRBJ1-5; v_gene: TRBV11-2; d_gene: NA; abundance: NA; CDR3aa: CASSLEGREGQPQHF; CDR3nt: TGTGCCAGCAGCTTAGAGGGCAGGGAAGGTCAGCCCCAGCATTTT
j_gene: TRBJ1-5; v_gene: TRBV6-2/TRBV6-3; d_gene: NA; abundance: NA; CDR3aa: CASSYSIGARQPQHF; CDR3nt: TGTGCCAGCAGTTACTCTATTGGGGCTAGGCAGCCCCAGCATTTT